Below are 32 T cell receptor beta chains sequenced from a single sample in a study of cytomegalovirus exposure and HLA in healthy donors. It was with 60 Vbeta and 13 Jbeta primers that the PCR ran. Sequencing was performed with immunoSEQ multiplex PCR; in TCRdb, only in-frame clones are kept and a portion is missing. The sample consists of some 180,000 clones, 80% to 90% of them appearing once. Sequencing was done on a sample of PBMCs. Receptor source: a man aged 40-49 years in good health and CMV-seropositive.

The V gene is TRBV7-9, the J gene TRBJ1-2; no clear D. CDR1 SEHNR and CDR2 FQNEAQ come from the germline V gene (reference sequence). The V and J ends lost 5 bases and 1 base respectively, with 14 bases between them. CDR3 length: 15 residues. The CDR3 nucleotides read TGTGCCAGCAGCGTCCGAGAGAATTATAACTATGGCTACACCTTC. Amino acids: CASSVRENYNYGYTF.

The genes are TRBV5-1 and TRBJ1-1; no firm D call. The CDR3 is 15 amino acids. V gave up 0 bases and J gave up 5 bases, with 14 bases separating them. In germline, CDR1 is SGHRS, CDR2 YFSETQ. The CDR3 sequence: CASSLGTNRGTEAFF. The CDR3 DNA is TGCGCCAGCAGCTTGGGAACCAACCGGGGAACTGAAGCTTTCTTT.

This clone was found once. V and J are TRBV6-1 and TRBJ2-7, with a weak D call TRBD1 (6 bases). The germline gives CDR1 MNHNS, CDR2 SASEGT. CDR3 length equals 15 residues. Between the trimmed V and J ends, which lost 9 bases and 7 bases, there was a span of 25 bases. CDR3 DNA: TGTGCCAGTGATAGTACAGGGCACGACCACGGGGAGCAGTACTTC. As protein: CASDSTGHDHGEQYF.

The V gene is TRBV29-1, the J gene TRBJ1-2, with 9 bases identical to TRBD1. The CDR3 consists of 12 residues. V lost 4 bases and J lost 8; bases outside the gene matches: 5. The germline gives CDR1 SQVTM, CDR2 ANQGSEA. The CDR3 coding sequence is TGCAGCGTTGTTGGACAGGGGTGGGGCTACACCTTC. Amino acids: CSVVGQGWGYTF.

CDR3 coding DNA: TGTGCCAGCAGCACTCGGGACAGGCCTAGCACAGATACGCAGTATTTT. It yields the protein CASSTRDRPSTDTQYF. This chain joins TRBV9 and TRBJ2-3, with 8 nucleotides matching TRBD1. The V and J ends lost 4 bases and 0 bases, in that order; junction bases with no gene match: 7. Germline CDR1 is SGDLS and CDR2 is YYNGEE. This CDR3 contains 16 residues.

Here the CDR3 reads CASGGFGAPDTQYF. In nucleotides, the CDR3 is TGTGCCAGCGGAGGGTTTGGAGCCCCAGATACGCAGTATTTT. The V call is TRBV2, the J call TRBJ2-3; maybe TRBD2 (6 bases). Per germline, CDR1 SNHLY and CDR2 FYNNEI. This CDR3 region has 14 residues. Deletions cut 8 bases from V and 4 bases from J, with 16 bases between.

This rearrangement joins TRBV27 to TRBJ2-7; TRBD2 agrees at 13 bases. Germline CDR1 reads MNHEY; CDR2 reads SMNVEV (reference sequence). The length of the CDR3 is 18 residues. V dropped 6 bases and J dropped 1; count of bases not matched to a gene: 12. The CDR3 DNA reads TGTGCCAGCAGCAGGGGACTAGCGGGAATAACCACTTCCTACGAGCAGTACTTC. Translated: CASSRGLAGITTSYEQYF.

The chain has TRBV2 and TRBJ2-5; D may be TRBD1 (5 bases). The CDR3 loop spans 18 amino acids. The V end lost 2 bases, the J end lost 2 bases, and 21 bases lay between the germline ends. Germline values: CDR1 SNHLY, CDR2 FYNNEI. This CDR3 is CASSEKLGWQGGQETQYF. DNA of the CDR3: TGTGCCAGCAGTGAAAAACTCGGTTGGCAGGGTGGGCAAGAGACCCAGTACTTC.

V and J are TRBV25-1 and TRBJ2-5, with 10 bases aligning to TRBD1. V dropped 6 bases and J dropped 2; count of bases not matched to a gene: 6. CDR1 is MGHDK, CDR2 SYGVNS, per germline. There are 15 residues in the CDR3. CDR3 coding DNA: TGTGCCAGCAGCGGGGACAGGGGAGTACAAGAGACCCAGTACTTC. As protein: CASSGDRGVQETQYF.

This CDR3 reads CASSLGMTGVPEAFF. The CDR3 DNA is TGCGCCAGCAGCTTGGGGATGACAGGGGTGCCTGAAGCTTTCTTT. The chain employs TRBV5-1 and TRBJ1-1, with 8 bases identical to TRBD1. The germline gives CDR1 SGHRS, CDR2 YFSETQ. The CDR3 is 15 residues long. The junction had 7 bases not matched to a gene; V was cut back by 0 bases and J by 6 bases.

The gene calls are TRBV7-2 and TRBJ2-7, with 9 bases identical to TRBD2. The V gene end was trimmed by 6 bases and the J gene end by 6 bases; junction bases not matched to a gene: 9. This CDR3 is built from 14 residues. Germline V gene lookup returns CDR1 SGHTA and CDR2 FQGNSA. As DNA, the CDR3 is TGTGCCAGCAGGTGGCGGGAGGGACGGGGCGAGCAGTACTTC. It codes for CASRWREGRGEQYF.

This rearrangement joins TRBV4-1 to TRBJ2-1; TRBD2 agrees at 9 bases. The CDR3 runs 12 residues. Germline V lookup: CDR1 MGHRA, CDR2 YSYEKL. The V segment lost 4 bases and the J segment 8 bases; nucleotides outside the gene matches: 0. The CDR3: CASSPSGDEQFF. The DNA for the CDR3 is TGCGCCAGCAGCCCTAGCGGGGATGAGCAGTTCTTC.

This clone has only a few counts. The chain combines TRBV9 with TRBJ2-2; 12 positions agree with TRBD1. Germline values: CDR1 SGDLS, CDR2 YYNGEE. J lost 7 bases, V lost 4 bases, and 14 bases had no gene match. The CDR3 totals 18 residues. The DNA of the CDR3 is TGTGCCAGCAGCACCCGACCGGGACAGGGGGCTGTGGTCGGGGAGCTGTTTTTT. Translation gives CASSTRPGQGAVVGELFF.

This clone turned up a few times. The CDR3 DNA is TGCGCCAGCACCATGGGTGGGACACCGAACACTGAAGCTTTCTTT. Residues: CASTMGGTPNTEAFF. The chain has TRBV5-1 and TRBJ1-1; TRBD1 is a possible D gene (6 bases). The V gene lost 6 bases and the J gene lost 1 base, with 16 bases spanning the gap. The CDR3 is made up of 15 amino acids. CDR1 is SGHRS and CDR2 is YFSETQ in the germline V gene.

This chain joins TRBV19 and TRBJ2-1; the match to TRBD2 covers 7 bases. CDR1 and CDR2 (germline): LNHDA, SQIVND (reference sequence). CDR3 length: 11 residues. The CDR3 region has the DNA TGTGCGAGTGGCGGGAGTAGTGAGCAGTTCTTC. Translation gives CASGGSSEQFF.

In this sample, this clone turned up a few times. This chain joins TRBV10-2 and TRBJ2-7; the match to TRBD2 covers 7 bases. V shed 7 bases, J shed 0 bases, and the junction held 6 bases outside the gene matches. The CDR3 runs to 14 residues. Germline V gene sequence: CDR1 WSHSY, CDR2 SAAADI. The CDR3 region has the DNA TGCGCCAGCAAGCCGGGACTATCCTCCTACGAGCAGTACTTC. It translates to CASKPGLSSYEQYF.

This chain joins TRBV19 and TRBJ1-3; TRBD1 is a possible D gene (6 bases). Germline lookup yields CDR1 LNHDA and CDR2 SQIVND (reference sequence). This CDR3 spans 16 amino acids. Trimming stripped 4 bases from V and 3 bases from J, with 16 bases between. The CDR3 loop reads CASSSFGGGLGNTIYF. CDR3 sequence (DNA): TGTGCCAGTAGTAGTTTCGGCGGGGGGCTTGGAAACACCATATATTTT. The full variable domain, rest sourced from reference TRBV19 and TRBJ1-3, is DGGITQSPKYLFRKEGQNVTLSCEQNLNHDAMYWYRQDPGQGLRLIYYSQIVNDFQKGDIAEGYSVSREKKESFPLTVTSAQKNPTAFYLCASSSFGGGLGNTIYFGEGSWLTVV.

The DNA of the CDR3 is TGCAGCGTTGGGCGGGGGGCAGGTCAGCCCCAGCATTTT. It translates to CSVGRGAGQPQHF. J is TRBJ1-5 and V is TRBV29-1; D is possibly TRBD1 (6 bases). The CDR3 is made up of 13 amino acids. The V and J ends lost 4 bases and 6 bases respectively, with 13 bases between them. Germline V gives CDR1 SQVTM, CDR2 ANQGSEA. The variable domain in full, completed from reference TRBV29-1 and TRBJ1-5, reads SAVISQKPSRDICQRGTSLTIQCQVDSQVTMMFWYRQQPGQSLTLIATANQGSEATYESGFVIDKFPISRPNLTFSTLTVSNMSPEDSSIYLCSVGRGAGQPQHFGDGTRLSIL.

The rearrangement links TRBV27 to TRBJ2-2, with D hard to call. CDR1 is MNHEY, CDR2 SMNVEV, per germline (reference sequence). The V end lost 2 bases, the J end lost 4 bases, and 8 bases lay between the germline ends. CDR3 length: 14 residues. CDR3 nucleotide sequence: TGTGCCAGCAGTTTAAAAGCGCTCACCGGGGAGCTGTTTTTT. It yields the protein CASSLKALTGELFF.

V and J are TRBV9 and TRBJ2-7; the D gene is possibly TRBD2 (6 bases). The CDR3 spans 15 residues. Trimming left V 4 bases short and J 1 base short, with 15 bases between. The germline V gene has CDR1 SGDLS and CDR2 YYNGEE. CDR3 in DNA: TGTGCCAGCAGCCCTAGGACTACCCAGTCCTACGAGCAGTACTTC. It specifies CASSPRTTQSYEQYF. The full variable domain, in which reference TRBV9 and TRBJ2-7 provide the parts outside the CDR3, is DSGVTQTPKHLITATGQRVTLRCSPRSGDLSVYWYQQSLDQGLQFLIQYYNGEERAKGNILERFSAQQFPDLHSELNLSSLELGDSALYFCASSPRTTQSYEQYFGPGTRLTVT.

The table lists this clone with a count of one. Its ends do not fully match the called genes, so a read error is possible. The chain recombines TRBV29-1 with TRBJ2-2, with 7 bases matching TRBD2. Germline V lookup: CDR1 SQVTM, CDR2 ANQGSEA. This CDR3 spans 11 amino acids. The CDR3 region is CSGGGTGEPFF. In DNA, the CDR3 is TGCAGCGGGGGGGGGACCGGGGAGCCGTTTTTT.

The V call is TRBV7-2, the J call TRBJ2-3, with 9 bases identical to TRBD2. The CDR3 totals 15 residues. V shed 8 bases and J 3 bases; nucleotides not matched to a gene: 9. CDR1 and CDR2 from the germline V gene are SGHTA and FQGNSA. The CDR3 DNA is TGTGCCAGCTCTTGGGGCGGGAGGGCGACAGATACGCAGTATTTT. Translation gives CASSWGGRATDTQYF. Filled out from reference TRBV7-2 and TRBJ2-3, the complete variable domain reads GAGVSQSPSNKVTEKGKDVELRCDPISGHTALYWYRQSLGQGLEFLIYFQGNSAPDKSGLPSDRFSAERTGGSVSTLTIQRTQQEDSAVYLCASSWGGRATDTQYFGPGTRLTVL.

This clone showed up just once. The gene calls are TRBV6-6 and TRBJ2-7; possible D gene TRBD2, 6 bases. The CDR3 runs to 14 residues. The V gene's germline CDR1 is MNHNY and CDR2 SVGAGI (reference sequence). Trimming left V 0 bases short and J 6 bases short, with 12 bases between. CDR3 nucleotides: TGTGCCAGCAGTTACTCCGGGAGCGGCGGCGAGCAGTACTTC. As protein: CASSYSGSGGEQYF.

This clone was picked up a small number of times. V and J are TRBV5-1 and TRBJ1-6, with D possibly TRBD1 on 5 matching bases. Germline CDR1 SGHRS, CDR2 YFSETQ. The V gene lost 0 bases and the J gene lost 8 bases, with 9 bases spanning the gap. This CDR3 comprises 14 residues. CDR3 DNA sequence: TGCGCCAGCAGCTTGGTGACAGCTGATTCACCCCTCCACTTT. The encoded protein is CASSLVTADSPLHF.

The chain combines TRBV7-8 with TRBJ1-1, with D perhaps TRBD1 (5 bases). The CDR3 is made up of 12 amino acids. Germline-derived CDR1 and CDR2 are SGHVS and FQNEAQ. V was clipped by 2 bases and J by 5 bases, with 6 bases between them. CDR3 amino acids: CASSLKGTEAFF. The CDR3 DNA is TGTGCCAGCAGCTTAAAGGGGACTGAAGCTTTCTTT.

The CDR3 nucleotides read TGTGCCAGCAGCCCGTCTGTGGAGCAGTACTTC. Its translation: CASSPSVEQYF. The J gene is TRBJ2-7, the V gene TRBV11-2; D is unclear. The CDR3 has 11 residues. V was clipped by 5 bases and J by 7 bases, with 9 bases between them. Germline CDR1 reads SGHAT; CDR2 reads FQNNGV.

In this sample, this clone turned up once. J is TRBJ1-2 and V is TRBV7-2, with a possible D match to TRBD1 (6 bases). This CDR3 comprises 15 residues. From germline, CDR1 is SGHTA and CDR2 FQGNSA. V shed 1 base and J shed 3 bases, with 12 bases lying between them. CDR3 DNA sequence: TGTGCCAGCAGCTTAGTACCCGGACAGTACTATGGCTACACCTTC. This codes for CASSLVPGQYYGYTF.

This clone was counted once. The chain links TRBV6-5 to TRBJ1-2; no clear D. In germline, CDR1 is MNHEY, CDR2 SVGAGI. V was pared by 6 bases and J by 5 bases, with 13 bases between. This CDR3 region has 13 residues. In DNA form, the CDR3 reads TGTGCCAGCAGAATGGCTGACACTTATGGCTACACCTTC. Translating gives CASRMADTYGYTF.

The chain employs TRBV7-9 and TRBJ2-1; 9 bases fit TRBD1. The trim removed 1 base at V and 7 bases at J, leaving 11 bases unmatched. Germline CDR1 reads SEHNR; CDR2 reads FQNEAQ (reference sequence). The CDR3 covers 17 residues. The CDR3 sequence: CASSLGLQGARFNEQFF. The CDR3 DNA is TGTGCCAGCAGCTTAGGACTACAGGGGGCTCGATTTAATGAGCAGTTCTTC.

This clone has a handful of counts. This CDR3 is CASSLMRASGANVLTF. In DNA form, the CDR3 reads TGTGCCAGCAGCTTAATGCGCGCCTCTGGGGCCAACGTCCTGACTTTC. The V gene is TRBV5-6, the J gene TRBJ2-6; D call uncertain. Deletions cut 2 bases from V and 0 bases from J, with 9 bases between. Germline V CDR1 and CDR2: SGHDT, YYEEEE. The CDR3 length is 16 residues.

This clone occurred once. This chain uses TRBV5-1 with TRBJ1-1, with 7 nucleotides matching TRBD1. Losses at the gene ends were 4 bases for V and 9 bases for J; bases not matched to a gene: 6. This CDR3 is 12 amino acids long. Germline CDR1 and CDR2: SGHRS and YFSETQ. For the CDR3, the DNA is TGCGCCAGCAGCGCCGACAGGGACCAAGCTTTCTTT. Translation gives CASSADRDQAFF.

This chain connects TRBV18 to TRBJ2-2, with 8 bases matching TRBD1. Germline-derived CDR1 and CDR2 are KGHSH and LQKENI. Trimming removed 3 bases from V and 5 bases from J; junction bases left unmatched: 8. The CDR3 has 16 amino acids. CDR3: CASSPPDRVGTGELFF. CDR3 DNA sequence: TGTGCCAGCTCACCTCCGGACAGGGTAGGAACCGGGGAGCTGTTTTTT.